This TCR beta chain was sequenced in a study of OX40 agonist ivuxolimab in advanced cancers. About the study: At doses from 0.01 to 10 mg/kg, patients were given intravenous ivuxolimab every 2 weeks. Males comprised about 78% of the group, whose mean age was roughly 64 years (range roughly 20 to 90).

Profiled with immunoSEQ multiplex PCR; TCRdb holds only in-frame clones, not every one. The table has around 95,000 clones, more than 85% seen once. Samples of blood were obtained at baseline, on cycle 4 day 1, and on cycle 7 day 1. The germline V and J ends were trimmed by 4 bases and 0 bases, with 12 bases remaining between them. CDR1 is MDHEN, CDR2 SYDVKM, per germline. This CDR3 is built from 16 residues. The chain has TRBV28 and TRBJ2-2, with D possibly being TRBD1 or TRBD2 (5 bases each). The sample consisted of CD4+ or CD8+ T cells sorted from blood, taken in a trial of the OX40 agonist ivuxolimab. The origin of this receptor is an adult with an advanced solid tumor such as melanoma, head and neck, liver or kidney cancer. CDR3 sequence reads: CASSYEGTANTGELFF. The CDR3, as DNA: TGTGCCAGCAGTTATGAGGGGACGGCGAACACCGGGGAGCTGTTTTTT.